This TCR beta chain was sequenced during a study of naive and memory T cell subsets. Looked up from germline, CDR1 is SGHTA and CDR2 is FQGNSA. The CDR3 loop spans 14 amino acids. V lost 3 bases to trimming and J lost 2 bases, with 11 bases between them. The beta constant-region primer was an equimolar mix of two oligonucleotides covering TRBC1 and TRBC2. Ligated cDNA was amplified by four rounds of PCR with nested alpha and beta constant-region primers and SP2. TCRdb called the UMI-ligation and nested PCR reads again in MiXCR, with one record for every CDR3 protein. This table holds over 80,000 distinct CDR3 sequences, 10% to 12% found once. Details on this clonotype: The antigen is not known.

Whole-study findings and limits: Over 90% of naive TCR sequences appeared only once after error correction, unlike memory subsets. Activation and differentiation may alter RNA-based TCR counts. Naive repertoires, especially CD8, held a few larger clonotypes, possibly memory cells re-expressing CD45RA.

CD4+ T cell IFNgamma after overnight CMV lysate exposure gave donor CMV status. The sample was naive CD4+ T cells from blood. This TCR was recovered from a human donor in good health. The rearrangement links TRBV7-2 to TRBJ2-7; TRBD2 is a possible D gene (6 bases). CDR3 nucleotide sequence: TGTGCCAGCAGCTTGGAGGGGAACGCCTACGAGCAGTACTTC. It is translated as CASSLEGNAYEQYF.